These T cell receptor beta chains were read from a single sample in a study of T cells in Graves' hyperthyroidism and ophthalmopathy. MiXCR, applied by TCRdb to the multiplex PCR reads, yields one record per CDR3 protein. The sample consists of some 510,000 distinct CDR3 sequences, more than 20% of them appearing once. Specimen: blood. Receptors originate from a man aged 18 to 29 with Graves' hyperthyroidism. Each CDR3 is given with its conserved first and last residue. D genes are given only for firm matches. The size field is filled for only some rows; it gives once, few, many or a size class.

15	TRBJ2-2	NA	once	TRBV4-1	TGCGCCAGCAGTTTAGGAGGGGGCCTCACCGGGGAGCTGTTTTTT	CASSLGGGLTGELFF
15	TRBJ2-7	TRBD2	many	TRBV9	TGTGCCAGCAGCGGCGGGGGTAGGGGCTTCTACGAGCAGTACTTC	CASSGGGRGFYEQYF
13	TRBJ2-5	TRBD2	few	TRBV20-1	TGCAGTGCTGAACGGGGAGGGGTGGAGACCCAGTACTTC	CSAERGGVETQYF
13	TRBJ1-1	NA	many	TRBV27	TGTGCCAGCAGTTTACCTCCCTTTGCTGAAGCTTTCTTT	CASSLPPFAEAFF
13	TRBJ1-5	NA	many	TRBV15	TGTGCCACCAGCAGTCGGCCTACTCAGCCCCAGCATTTT	CATSSRPTQPQHF
14	TRBJ2-7	TRBD1	many	TRBV12-3/TRBV12-4	TGTGCCAGCAGCCCCGGGACAGGGGGCTTCAAGCAGTACTTC	CASSPGTGGFKQYF
13	TRBJ1-5	NA	few	TRBV24-1	TGTGCCACCAGTGGGACGGTCGAGGGGCCCCAGCATTTT	CATSGTVEGPQHF
20	TRBJ1-1	NA	NA	TRBV7-6	TGTGCCAGCAGCTTACCCCCGCGGGGGCAGGGGAACCCCATGAACACTGAAGCTTTCTTT	CASSLPPRGQGNPMNTEAFF
14	TRBJ1-1	NA	NA	TRBV7-2	TGTGCCAGCAGTCGCCCGACAGCCCCCGCTGAAGCTTTCTTT	CASSRPTAPAEAFF
15	TRBJ2-7	NA	many	TRBV3-1	TGTGCCAGCAGCCCATGGGACAAGGGCCCTCTCGAGCAGTACTTC	CASSPWDKGPLEQYF
14	TRBJ2-2	TRBD2	many	TRBV20-1	TGCAGTGCTAGAATTGGGGGGGATGCCGGGGAGCTGTTTTTT	CSARIGGDAGELFF
15	TRBJ1-3	NA	NA	TRBV28	TGTGCCAGCAGTTTATCTACGATTTCTGGAAACACCATATATTTT	CASSLSTISGNTIYF
14	TRBJ1-1	TRBD1	few	TRBV20-1	TGCAGTGCTTTCCCCGGACAGGGACAGACTGAAGCTTTCTTT	CSAFPGQGQTEAFF
13	TRBJ1-2	NA	many	TRBV12-3/TRBV12-4	TGTGCCAGCAGTTTACGTGTACAAGATGGCTACACCTTC	CASSLRVQDGYTF
15	TRBJ2-7	TRBD1	many	TRBV7-2	TGTGCCAGCAGCACACACGTTCTCGGGACAGGAGAAAAGTACTTC	CASSTHVLGTGEKYF
13	TRBJ1-2	TRBD1	many	TRBV2	TGTGCCAGCAGTGCACCGGGGACAGGGGCTTACACCTTC	CASSAPGTGAYTF
17	TRBJ2-5	TRBD1	NA	TRBV6-1	TGTGCCAGCAGGGGGTCCGCAGGGGGCGCCTGGGGAGAGACCCAGTACTTC	CASRGSAGGAWGETQYF
14	TRBJ2-5	NA	NA	TRBV12-3/TRBV12-4	TGTGCCAGCAGTGTTGGGTCAGCTCAAGAGACCCAGTACTTC	CASSVGSAQETQYF
15	TRBJ2-2	TRBD1	few	TRBV5-5	TGTGCCAGCAGCTTGTCCAGGGGGACCACCGGGGAGCTGTTTTTT	CASSLSRGTTGELFF
12	TRBJ2-5	NA	few	TRBV6-1	TGTGCCAGCAGTGAAGATTGGGAGACCCAGTACTTC	CASSEDWETQYF
16	TRBJ2-2	NA	many	TRBV6-1	TGTGCCAGCAGTGCCTTTGCGGGGGCGGACACCGGGGAGCTGTTTTTT	CASSAFAGADTGELFF
16	TRBJ1-5	NA	many	TRBV6-1	TGTGCCAGCAGTGTCAGGGGAACATATAGCAATCAGCCCCAGCATTTT	CASSVRGTYSNQPQHF
19	TRBJ2-5	TRBD2	many	TRBV7-8	TGTGCCAGCAGCTTAGACGCGTTCGAACTAGCGGGGGGGAAAGAGACCCAGTACTTC	CASSLDAFELAGGKETQYF
16	TRBJ2-7	NA	NA	TRBV2	TGTGCCAGCAGAGATCCATGGGAGGCCCCTTCCTACGAGCAGTACTTC	CASRDPWEAPSYEQYF
15	TRBJ2-5	NA	many	TRBV2	TGTGCCAGCAGTGAAGCAGGCCTCTTCCAAGAGACCCAGTACTTC	CASSEAGLFQETQYF
15	TRBJ1-3	TRBD1	NA	TRBV12-3/TRBV12-4	TGTGCCAGCAGTTTATCCAGGGGGTCTGGAAACACCATATATTTT	CASSLSRGSGNTIYF